The 18 T cell receptor beta chains presented below share a single source sample, sequenced in a study of regulatory and conventional T cells in RAG deficiency. The repertoire was sequenced with immunoSEQ multiplex PCR; TCRdb's copy has only in-frame clones and lacks some. This sample has some 19,000 clones; 80% to 90% occur once, and the top ten carry approximately 1.5%. Regulatory T cells were sorted from blood as CD4+ CD25-high CD127-low cells. The same data also went into a second study, on regulatory T cells. From that study: The PCR used 52 TRBV and 13 TRBJ primers.

Sequencing was done on a sample of Tregs sorted from blood. The source is a human donor in good health.

The chain links TRBV11-2 to TRBJ2-5, with 11 bases fitting TRBD1. The CDR3 has 15 residues. With 5 bases clipped from V and 5 bases from J, the junction kept 7 bases outside the gene matches. Germline values: CDR1 SGHAT, CDR2 FQNNGV. This CDR3 is CASSQDRGLLETQYF. Here the CDR3 DNA reads TGTGCCAGCAGCCAGGACAGGGGGCTCCTTGAGACCCAGTACTTC.

This clone was seen once. The germline gene is not matched at one end of the junction; a read error may be the cause. CDR3 DNA sequence: TGTGCCAGCAGGGAAGGGACAGGGCACTACAATGAGCAGTTCTTC. It codes for CASREGTGHYNEQFF. This sequence joins TRBV6-1 and TRBJ2-1; 9 bases fit TRBD1. The germline gives CDR1 MNHNS, CDR2 SASEGT. The CDR3 length is 15 residues.

The chain couples TRBV28 to TRBJ2-2; perhaps TRBD1 as D (5 bases). Trimming pared 1 base from V and 5 bases from J, leaving 14 bases between. This CDR3 is built from 16 residues. The V gene's germline CDR1 is MDHEN and CDR2 SYDVKM. Here the CDR3 reads CASSLLSGRRTGELFF. The DNA for the CDR3 is TGTGCCAGCAGTTTATTATCAGGGCGTCGGACCGGGGAGCTGTTTTTT.

The chain recombines TRBV6-5 with TRBJ1-5; D gene ambiguous. The CDR3 covers 10 residues. Germline V CDR1 and CDR2: MNHEY, SVGAGI. Between the trimmed V and J ends, which lost 6 bases and 9 bases, there was a span of 6 bases. CDR3 residues: CASSSLPQHF. Here the CDR3 DNA reads TGTGCCAGCAGCTCCCTGCCCCAGCATTTT.

This chain uses TRBV20-1 with TRBJ2-3; D unclear. This CDR3 is 11 amino acids long. Between the trimmed V and J ends, which lost 3 bases and 2 bases, there was a span of 3 bases. Germline lookup yields CDR1 DFQATT and CDR2 SNEGSKA (reference sequence). The CDR3 coding sequence is TGCAGTGCTAGGGTCACAGATACGCAGTATTTT. It codes for CSARVTDTQYF.

The sample holds one count of this clone. The chain couples TRBV2 to TRBJ1-2, with 9 bases that match TRBD1. Unmatched junction bases numbered 12, after V lost 6 bases and J lost 7 bases. The CDR3 is 15 residues long. Per the germline V gene, CDR1 is SNHLY and CDR2 is FYNNEI. Here the CDR3 DNA reads TGTGCCAGCAGCGCCACCTCCCGGGACAGGGTTGGCTACACCTTC. Translating gives CASSATSRDRVGYTF.

The chain employs TRBV30 and TRBJ2-7, with TRBD1 identical over 7 bases. The germline gives CDR1 GTSNPN, CDR2 SVGIG (reference sequence). V gave up 8 bases and J gave up 0 bases; unmatched junction bases: 7. CDR3 length: 13 residues. The CDR3 sequence is CAGTDKYSYEQYF. As DNA, the CDR3 is TGTGCCGGGACAGACAAATACTCCTACGAGCAGTACTTC. Supplemented by reference TRBV30 and TRBJ2-7, the full variable domain reads SQTIHQWPATLVQPVGSPLSLECTVEGTSNPNLYWYRQAAGRGLQLLFYSVGIGQISSEVPQNLSASRPQDRQFILSSKKLLLSDSGFYLCAGTDKYSYEQYFGPGTRLTVT.

The chain recombines TRBV6-5 with TRBJ2-1; D gene ambiguous. V lost 6 bases and J lost 4, with 13 bases in between. This CDR3 has 14 residues. Looked up from germline, CDR1 is MNHEY and CDR2 is SVGAGI. The chain's CDR3 is CASSRRTAYNEQFF. The CDR3 region has the DNA TGTGCCAGCAGCCGCAGGACGGCGTACAATGAGCAGTTCTTC.

This rearrangement joins TRBV5-1 to TRBJ2-3; 14 positions agree with TRBD2. This CDR3 comprises 17 residues. The V gene's germline CDR1 is SGHRS and CDR2 YFSETQ. J gave up 4 bases and V 3 bases, and 7 bases lay outside the gene matches. This chain's CDR3 is CASSSGLAGVSSDTQYF. The CDR3 nucleotides read TGCGCCAGCAGCTCGGGACTAGCGGGGGTCTCTTCAGATACGCAGTATTTT.

The V and J genes are TRBV5-1 and TRBJ2-7, with D perhaps assigned TRBD1 or TRBD2 (5 bases each). V was trimmed by 4 bases and J by 6 bases, leaving 14 bases between them. CDR1 is SGHRS, CDR2 YFSETQ, per germline. This CDR3 is 13 amino acids long. The CDR3 region is CASSGGTGLEQYF. CDR3 nucleotide sequence: TGCGCCAGCAGCGGGGGTACAGGTCTCGAGCAGTACTTC.

The gene calls are TRBV15 and TRBJ2-1, with 8 bases lining up with TRBD2. This CDR3 has 15 residues. Germline values: CDR1 LNHNV, CDR2 YYDKDF (reference sequence). J was trimmed by 3 bases and V by 0 bases; bases with no gene match: 1. CDR3 region: CATSREAGGYNEQFF. The CDR3 DNA reads as TGTGCCACCAGCAGAGAGGCGGGGGGCTACAATGAGCAGTTCTTC.

The gene calls are TRBV7-2 and TRBJ1-2; D gene uncertain. This CDR3 is built from 17 residues. The germline V gene has CDR1 SGHTA and CDR2 FQGNSA. Trimming removed 1 base from V and 4 bases from J, with 19 bases in between. CDR3 coding DNA: TGTGCCAGCAGCTTAGGCTATCCCGTCCCAGACCCCTATGGCTACACCTTC. It codes for CASSLGYPVPDPYGYTF.

This chain uses TRBV10-1 with TRBJ1-5, with a weak D call TRBD1 (5 bases). The V and J ends lost 2 bases and 6 bases respectively, with 8 bases between them. This CDR3 has 13 residues. Germline values: CDR1 WNHNN, CDR2 SYGVQD (reference sequence). CDR3 DNA: TGCGCCAGCAGTGAGGGGACCCTTCAGCCCCAGCATTTT. Translating it yields CASSEGTLQPQHF.

V gene TRBV19 combines with J gene TRBJ1-1, with D unresolved. Germline CDR1 reads LNHDA; CDR2 reads SQIVND (reference sequence). The length of the CDR3 is 13 residues. Trimming shortened V by 6 bases and J by 11 bases, and 19 bases separated the two germline ends. Here the CDR3 DNA reads TGTGCCAGTAGGACATTGGACTCCCTGACGGCTTTCTTT. This codes for CASRTLDSLTAFF.

The chain combines TRBV2 with TRBJ2-3; D possibly corresponds to TRBD2 (5 bases). The germline gives CDR1 SNHLY, CDR2 FYNNEI. V lost 4 bases to trimming and J lost 4 bases, with 15 bases between them. This CDR3 has 15 residues. The CDR3 sequence is CASSVRDYASDTQYF. The CDR3 region has the DNA TGTGCCAGCAGTGTGCGAGACTACGCTTCAGATACGCAGTATTTT.

This chain connects TRBV7-8 to TRBJ2-1, with TRBD2 identical over 7 bases. The CDR3 is 16 residues long. The trim removed 5 bases at V and 4 bases at J, leaving 11 bases unmatched. Germline V gene data show CDR1 as SGHVS and CDR2 as FQNEAQ. The CDR3 DNA is TGTGCCAGCAGCCGGGGGGACGGGGTTGGATACAATGAGCAGTTCTTC. This sequence encodes CASSRGDGVGYNEQFF. Looking up the rest from reference TRBV7-8 and TRBJ2-1 gives the full variable domain: GAGVSQSPRYKVAKRGQDVALRCDPISGHVSLFWYQQALGQGPEFLTYFQNEAQLDKSGLPSDRFFAERPEGSVSTLKIQRTQQEDSAVYLCASSRGDGVGYNEQFFGPGTRLTVL.

This sequence joins TRBV9 and TRBJ2-2; TRBD2 matches at 16 bases. After removal of 2 bases from V and 3 bases from J, the junction contained 10 bases not matched to a gene. This CDR3 comprises 20 residues. The germline gives CDR1 SGDLS, CDR2 YYNGEE. The CDR3 DNA sequence: TGTGCCAGCAGCGTCCCCAAGGGACTAGCGGGGGGGGAGTACACCGGGGAGCTGTTTTTT. It codes for CASSVPKGLAGGEYTGELFF.

The chain combines TRBV5-6 with TRBJ1-2; TRBD1 matches 9 bases. CDR1 and CDR2 from the germline V gene are SGHDT and YYEEEE. CDR3 length: 16 residues. V trimming: 3 bases; J trimming: 7 bases; junction bases outside the gene matches: 13. CDR3 sequence reads: CASSWNRGRFKGGYTF. In DNA form, the CDR3 reads TGTGCCAGCAGCTGGAACAGGGGGCGATTTAAGGGTGGCTACACCTTC.